One and the same sample provided the 29 T cell receptor beta chains below, sequenced in a study of OX40 agonist ivuxolimab in advanced cancers. Here immunoSEQ multiplex PCR was the method, and the copy in TCRdb shows in-frame clones only, minus some. This sample yields about 75,000 clones, of which around 90% are seen a single time; over 0.3% belongs to the top ten. The source was CD4+ or CD8+ T cells sorted from blood, collected in a trial of the OX40 agonist ivuxolimab. The receptors originated from an adult with an advanced solid tumor such as melanoma, head and neck, liver or kidney cancer.

This chain uses TRBV11-1 with TRBJ1-3, with TRBD1 identical over 7 bases. This CDR3 has 15 amino acids. Germline V gene sequence: CDR1 SGHAT, CDR2 FQDESV (reference sequence). V lost 7 bases and J lost 2; bases outside the gene matches: 8. CDR3 in amino acids: CASTQEGTAGNTIYF. The CDR3 bases are TGTGCCAGCACCCAAGAAGGGACAGCTGGAAACACCATATATTTT. The whole variable domain, remainder taken from reference TRBV11-1 and TRBJ1-3, is EAEVAQSPRYKITEKSQAVAFWCDPISGHATLYWYRQILGQGPELLVQFQDESVVDDSQLPKDRFSAERLKGVDSTLKIQPAELGDSAMYLCASTQEGTAGNTIYFGEGSWLTVV.

The chain links TRBV19 to TRBJ2-5; D is possibly TRBD2 (6 bases). There are 13 residues in the CDR3. Germline V gene data show CDR1 as LNHDA and CDR2 as SQIVND (reference sequence). V dropped 7 bases and J dropped 5 bases, with 14 bases sitting between them. CDR3: CASMSGVPETQYF. In DNA form, the CDR3 reads TGTGCCAGTATGTCGGGGGTTCCGGAGACCCAGTACTTC.

In its sample, this clone was seen once. This chain links TRBV9 with TRBJ1-2, with 8 bases fitting TRBD1. Germline V lookup: CDR1 SGDLS, CDR2 YYNGEE. Trimming removed 1 base from V and 7 bases from J; junction bases left unmatched: 6. This CDR3 has 14 amino acids. The CDR3 DNA follows: TGTGCCAGCAGCGTAAGGACAGGGTTTGTTGGCTACACCTTC. This gives the protein CASSVRTGFVGYTF.

On this clone itself: Likely a read error: the CDR3 ends without its conserved phenylalanine or tryptophan. The V call is TRBV6-5, the J call TRBJ1-2; 9 nucleotides align to TRBD1. CDR3 length: 15 residues. Trimming at V came to 4 bases and at J to 8 bases, leaving 11 bases not matched to a gene. The germline V gene has CDR1 MNHEY and CDR2 SVGAGI. The DNA of the CDR3 is TGTGCCAGCAGTTTAGAACAAGGGACAGGGAAAGGCTACACCCTC. Translation: CASSLEQGTGKGYTL.

The rearrangement joins TRBV5-8 to TRBJ1-3; no firm D call. This CDR3 has 14 residues. V was clipped by 0 bases and J by 4 bases, with 8 bases between them. Per the germline V gene, CDR1 is SGHTS and CDR2 is YDEGEE. The CDR3 DNA is TGTGCCAGCAGCTTGGGCGGCGGGGGAAACACCATATATTTT. Amino acids: CASSLGGGGNTIYF.

CDR3 in amino acids: CASHSSGPNTGELFF. The CDR3 bases are TGTGCCAGCCATTCAAGCGGGCCGAACACCGGGGAGCTGTTTTTT. The genes are TRBV19 and TRBJ2-2, with D perhaps TRBD2 (6 bases). CDR3 length: 15 amino acids. Trimming removed 9 bases at V and 0 bases at J, with 14 bases between. Germline CDR1 and CDR2: LNHDA and SQIVND (reference sequence).

The CDR3 spells CASSTIAGVYEQYF. CDR3 bases: TGTGCCAGCAGTACTATAGCGGGAGTCTATGAGCAGTACTTC. The chain is built from TRBV28 and TRBJ2-7, with 9 positions matching TRBD2. V shed 5 bases, J shed 7 bases, and the junction held 9 bases outside the gene matches. Germline V CDR1 and CDR2: MDHEN, SYDVKM. There are 14 residues in the CDR3. Together with reference TRBV28 and TRBJ2-7, the CDR3 gives the full variable domain: DVKVTQSSRYLVKRTGEKVFLECVQDMDHENMFWYRQDPGLGLRLIYFSYDVKMKEKGDIPEGYSVSREKKERFSLILESASTNQTSMYLCASSTIAGVYEQYFGPGTRLTVT.

This clone was observed a single time. The rearrangement joins TRBV5-4 to TRBJ2-2, with D perhaps TRBD1 (6 bases). Germline loops: CDR1 SGHNT, CDR2 YYREEE (reference sequence). V shed 5 bases and J shed 5 bases, with 7 bases lying between them. The CDR3 is 12 amino acids. The CDR3, as DNA: TGTGCCAGCAGAAGGGGGACCGGGGAGCTGTTTTTT. It is translated as CASRRGTGELFF. Full variable domain (rest looked up from reference TRBV5-4 and TRBJ2-2): ETGVTQSPTHLIKTRGQQVTLRCSSQSGHNTVSWYQQALGQGPQFIFQYYREEENGRGNFPPRFSGLQFPNYSSELNVNALELDDSALYLCASRRGTGELFFGEGSRLTVL.

This sequence joins TRBV7-2 and TRBJ2-3; D is unresolved. Trimming cost V 6 bases and J 0 bases, with 4 bases left between them. The germline CDR1 and CDR2 sequences are SGHTA and FQGNSA. CDR3 size: 12 residues. CDR3: CASRASTDTQYF. Here the CDR3 DNA reads TGTGCCAGCAGAGCCAGCACAGATACGCAGTATTTT.

In this sample, this clone turned up once. V and J are TRBV19 and TRBJ2-4, with D perhaps matching TRBD1 (6 bases). Trimming left V 1 base short and J 5 bases short, with 15 bases between. Germline CDR1 is LNHDA and CDR2 is SQIVND (reference sequence). This CDR3 spans 16 amino acids. The CDR3 is CASSIGPGQGQNIQYF. The CDR3 DNA sequence: TGTGCCAGTAGTATAGGCCCCGGGCAGGGGCAAAACATTCAGTACTTC. The complete variable domain, with remaining parts taken from reference TRBV19 and TRBJ2-4, reads DGGITQSPKYLFRKEGQNVTLSCEQNLNHDAMYWYRQDPGQGLRLIYYSQIVNDFQKGDIAEGYSVSREKKESFPLTVTSAQKNPTAFYLCASSIGPGQGQNIQYFGAGTRLSVL.

The chain recombines TRBV6-6 with TRBJ2-2; 7 nucleotides match TRBD1. Germline loops: CDR1 MNHNY, CDR2 SVGAGI (reference sequence). The junction had 4 bases not matched to a gene; V was cut back by 0 bases and J by 3 bases. The CDR3 is 16 amino acids. In DNA, the CDR3 is TGTGCCAGCAGTTACTCAGGGGGCACTGACACCGGGGAGCTGTTTTTT. It codes for CASSYSGGTDTGELFF.

This chain uses TRBV4-3 with TRBJ2-1; TRBD1 might be the D (6 bases). Germline CDR1 is LGHNA and CDR2 is YSLEER. The V end lost 1 base, the J end lost 1 base, and 8 bases lay between the germline ends. The CDR3 length is 15 residues. DNA for the CDR3: TGCGCCAGCAGCCAAGGGCAGGGGTCCTACAATGAGCAGTTCTTC. Translation gives CASSQGQGSYNEQFF.

The rearrangement links TRBV29-1 to TRBJ1-2, with 10 bases that match TRBD1. The CDR3 spans 15 residues. Trimming at V came to 6 bases and at J to 8 bases, leaving 15 bases not matched to a gene. Germline loops: CDR1 SQVTM, CDR2 ANQGSEA. CDR3 nucleotides: TGCAGCGTCCAGTCGGACAGGGGGGTTGATGGAGGCTACACCTTC. Translation gives CSVQSDRGVDGGYTF.

This CDR3 is CASSWTGDYEQYF. CDR3 nucleotide sequence: TGTGCCAGTTCGTGGACAGGGGACTACGAGCAGTACTTC. This chain links TRBV2 with TRBJ2-7, with 9 nucleotides matching TRBD1. Trimming took 9 bases from V and 3 from J; bases not matched to a gene: 6. The CDR3 runs 13 residues. Germline lookup yields CDR1 SNHLY and CDR2 FYNNEI.

The rearrangement uses TRBV7-2 and TRBJ2-4; D call uncertain. This CDR3 has 14 residues. Deletions cut 7 bases from V and 0 bases from J, with 10 bases between. Germline CDR1 SGHTA, CDR2 FQGNSA. The CDR3 coding sequence is TGTGCCAGCACCCTTTCCCTAGCCAAAAACATTCAGTACTTC. Protein sequence: CASTLSLAKNIQYF.

This clone is a singleton in its sample. This chain links TRBV19 with TRBJ2-3, with 9 nucleotides matching TRBD1. The CDR3 covers 18 residues. CDR1 and CDR2 (germline): LNHDA, SQIVND (reference sequence). After removal of 5 bases from V and 0 bases from J, the junction contained 12 bases not matched to a gene. The CDR3 spells CASSPPLGQGPSTDTQYF. Here the CDR3 DNA reads TGTGCCAGTAGTCCCCCCCTCGGACAGGGGCCTAGCACAGATACGCAGTATTTT.

The rearrangement joins TRBV5-6 to TRBJ1-2; D is ambiguous. Germline values: CDR1 SGHDT, CDR2 YYEEEE. This CDR3 contains 11 residues. The ends were cut back, 2 bases at V and 7 bases at J, with 6 bases in the middle. In DNA, the CDR3 is TGTGCCAGCAGCTTTAGGGCTGGCTACACCTTC. Translated, it gives CASSFRAGYTF.

As DNA, the CDR3 is TGTGCCAGCAGTGTTTCACAGGTCACCGACGAGCAGTACTTC. Residues: CASSVSQVTDEQYF. The chain has TRBV6-1 and TRBJ2-7; D is perhaps TRBD1 (5 bases). Germline V gives CDR1 MNHNS, CDR2 SASEGT. Between the trimmed V and J ends, which lost 4 bases and 5 bases, there was a span of 15 bases. CDR3 size: 14 residues.

This clone was detected a few times. This chain links TRBV4-1 with TRBJ1-4; D perhaps matches TRBD1 (6 bases). This CDR3 has 14 residues. The V end was cut by 4 bases, the J end by 5 bases, with 11 bases between. The germline gives CDR1 MGHRA, CDR2 YSYEKL. The CDR3 sequence: CASSPGQKNEKLFF. Here the CDR3 DNA reads TGCGCCAGCAGCCCCGGACAGAAGAATGAAAAACTGTTTTTT.

The chain has TRBV11-2 and TRBJ1-2; D not certain. This CDR3 is 15 amino acids long. The V end was cut by 3 bases, the J end by 10 bases, with 21 bases between. Germline lookup yields CDR1 SGHAT and CDR2 FQNNGV. The CDR3: CASSFLWTGDIDYTF. In DNA, the CDR3 is TGTGCCAGCAGCTTCCTCTGGACCGGGGATATTGACTACACCTTC.

This clone was counted once. The V gene is TRBV2, the J gene TRBJ2-1; 13 bases are a match to TRBD2. V lost 1 base and J lost 6; bases outside the gene matches: 0. The CDR3 runs to 15 residues. Germline assignment: CDR1 SNHLY and CDR2 FYNNEI. CDR3 bases: TGTGCCAGCAGTGAAGGACTAGCGGGAGGCAATGAGCAGTTCTTC. Protein product: CASSEGLAGGNEQFF.

J is TRBJ2-1 and V is TRBV14; the D gene is possibly TRBD2 (6 bases). Between the trimmed V and J ends, which lost 5 bases and 1 base, there was a span of 15 bases. Germline CDR1 is SGHDN and CDR2 is FVKESK. The CDR3 loop spans 16 amino acids. The CDR3 here is CASSGWGEESYNEQFF. CDR3 nucleotides: TGTGCCAGCAGCGGGTGGGGGGAGGAATCCTACAATGAGCAGTTCTTC.

The chain carries TRBV5-6 and TRBJ2-5; D is ambiguous. V lost 3 bases, J lost 5 bases, and 5 bases lay in between. Germline V lookup: CDR1 SGHDT, CDR2 YYEEEE. CDR3 length: 11 amino acids. CDR3 DNA sequence: TGTGCCAGCAGCTCCGGGGAGACCCAGTACTTC. Amino acids: CASSSGETQYF. The variable domain in full, with the rest retrieved from reference TRBV5-6 and TRBJ2-5, is DAGVTQSPTHLIKTRGQQVTLRCSPKSGHDTVSWYQQALGQGPQFIFQYYEEEERQRGNFPDRFSGHQFPNYSSELNVNALLLGDSALYLCASSSGETQYFGPGTRLLVL.

CDR3 nucleotide sequence: TGTGCCAGCTCCCAAAACTTTGCCGGGACAACCGGCTCTGAAGCTTTCTTT. Translating it yields CASSQNFAGTTGSEAFF. This chain uses TRBV18 with TRBJ1-1; D perhaps matches TRBD1 (6 bases). Germline CDR1 and CDR2: KGHSH and LQKENI. The ends were cut back, 6 bases at V and 6 bases at J, with 26 bases in the middle. CDR3 length: 17 residues.

This chain links TRBV29-1 with TRBJ2-7, with TRBD1 identical over 7 bases. Unmatched junction bases numbered 5, after V lost 7 bases and J lost 2 bases. The V gene's germline CDR1 is SQVTM and CDR2 ANQGSEA. The CDR3 runs 12 residues. The CDR3 region is CSAGTAPYEQYF. For the CDR3, the DNA is TGCAGCGCCGGGACAGCGCCCTACGAGCAGTACTTC.

This chain connects TRBV18 to TRBJ2-1; 11 positions match TRBD1. V lost 4 bases and J lost 9; bases outside the gene matches: 8. The CDR3 covers 15 residues. Germline V gene lookup returns CDR1 KGHSH and CDR2 LQKENI. The chain's CDR3 is CASSLRTGGDSEQFF. The CDR3, as DNA: TGTGCCAGCTCACTCAGGACAGGGGGCGATTCTGAGCAGTTCTTC.

This clone was recorded a few times. The CDR3 region has the DNA TGTGCCAGCAGCTCCCGGGACAGGTCGTACAATGAGCAGTTCTTC. Translated, it gives CASSSRDRSYNEQFF. The chain combines TRBV7-2 with TRBJ2-1; 8 bases fit TRBD1. V gave up 4 bases and J gave up 4 bases; unmatched junction bases: 6. The CDR3 covers 15 residues. Germline V gene lookup returns CDR1 SGHTA and CDR2 FQGNSA.

This clone was seen once. The chain joins TRBV5-1 to TRBJ2-5; D gene ambiguous. Deletions cut 7 bases from V and 2 bases from J, with 12 bases between. This CDR3 comprises 13 residues. CDR1 is SGHRS and CDR2 is YFSETQ in the germline V gene. The CDR3 is CASGSSGQETQYF. In DNA, the CDR3 is TGCGCCAGCGGTTCGTCCGGGCAAGAGACCCAGTACTTC.

The chain employs TRBV5-1 and TRBJ2-7; no firm D call. Germline lookup yields CDR1 SGHRS and CDR2 YFSETQ. CDR3 length: 15 amino acids. V was cut by 1 base and J by 0 bases, with 11 bases left in between. The CDR3 loop is CASSLFSSGSYEQYF. The CDR3 region has the DNA TGCGCCAGCAGCTTGTTTTCCTCAGGCTCCTACGAGCAGTACTTC.